This TCR beta chain comes out of a study of long-term antiretroviral therapy in people with HIV (dated by TCRdb to between 2021 and 2024). Broadly, across the study: The earliest samples were collected about a decade before the 2015 WHO recommendation for immediate ART, when ART was typically delayed until CD4 counts fell. Whether ART initiation and durable HIV suppression were associated with changes in peripheral blood TRB repertoire composition and diversity was tested in a retrospective serial study. A total of 192 cryopreserved PBMC samples were contributed to the cohort by 30 adults with confirmed HIV infection, with samples collected serially over a mean of approximately 6 years (range 1-12). About 40% of the roughly 30 participants with HIV were female. Test extractions of a monoclonal T-cell line alongside 33 polyclonal samples showed no cross-contamination during QIAcube processing. On the study overall, not on this receptor specifically: HIV repertoires had narrower CDR3 length ranges than controls, and the network structure suggested an antigen-experienced repertoire that shifted only slightly toward naive after ART. The samples were dated from about 2004 to 2018, and the ART regimens that were used may be less effective than current ART regimens. Because pre-ART samples had limited cell numbers, profiling was done on unsorted PBMC rather than on sorted CD4+ and CD8+ T cells. Because PBMC availability was limited, only the TCR beta chain was sequenced, with no alpha chain pairing. Inferences about post-ART repertoire changes were limited because no data were available on ART adherence, viral resistance or therapy changes. Starting ART was linked to a significant rise in TRB diversity, yet even after long-term ART the diversity remained significantly lower than in transplant donor controls. Expanded TRB clones identified before ART initiation dominated the repertoire across all time points, though the dominance fluctuated and decreased in many PLHIV after ART.

On this clone itself: Its binding antigen is unknown. The record has no base qualities; no much larger clone is one base away.

Inclusion was restricted to participants for whom at least one PBMC sample before ART initiation and at least two post-ART samples were available. Treatment was received in the United States of America by all participants with HIV. Before DNA extraction, cryopreserved samples of roughly 0.9-10 million PBMC were thawed and then washed. At the time of the earliest PBMC sample, participants with HIV were aged between roughly 20 and 54 years. PBMC samples were contributed by each participant from 1-4 timepoints before ART initiation and 2-8 timepoints after ART initiation, with a median of 7 samples. For every participant, serial HIV viral load, CD4+ T-cell count, ART history and demographic data were obtained. Genomic DNA was extracted from unsorted PBMC with a Qiagen kit on a QIAcube, processed in batches of 12 samples. The immunoSEQ hsTCRB v3.0 assay was used at survey level resolution to sequence the TRB variable region. The targeted TRB sequencing depth was about 40,000-50,000 T-cell genomes per sample. TRB libraries were pooled and sequenced on an Illumina MiSeq using a v3 150-cycle kit. The published analysis was carried out like this. Repertoire analysis was run in R within a reproducible Nextflow workflow that covered QC, data transformation and analysis. Custom analyses were implemented in LymphoSeq2, an R package for AIRR-Seq data exploration. Several samples yielding fewer than 5000 total TRB sequences were excluded, leaving 150 to 200 analyzed HIV repertoires. Among the 170 to 200 HIV repertoires that were kept, roughly 58 were collected before ART initiation and over 120 were collected after ART initiation. Repertoires were downsampled to 5000 TRB nucleotide sequences, and summary statistics were averaged over 100 downsampling iterations. The analysis kept only TRB sequences whose CDR3 regions were at least seven amino acids long. Two measures captured diversity: a Shannon entropy-derived clonality score and the Gini coefficient. In repertoire networks, the top 5000 CDR3 amino acid sequences were linked whenever an edit distance of one separated two sequences. Antigen specificity groups and MHC restriction were predicted for TRB CDR3 amino acid sequences with GLIPH2. To flag known CMV, EBV, HIV or tissue antigen associations, CDR3 amino acid sequences were matched against VDJdb and McPAS-TCR. Pre-ART, post-ART and control groups were compared with Wilcoxon signed-rank tests and Holm-Bonferroni correction. TCRdb stores this immuneACCESS table with in-frame sequences only. Part of the clones is absent; in the studies checked, under half of the shortfall reflects unresolved V genes, and no reason is known for the rest. The V and J calls and the clone size are those of that table, but D and trimming were determined from the DNA. This sample has 25,000 to 35,000 clones in its table, and 75% to 90% of those were observed once. The ten largest clones capture 7% to 8% of the sample.

The receptor was derived from a man in his fifties with HIV. The source was unsorted PBMCs, collected approximately 5 years before starting antiretroviral therapy.

The CDR3 region reads CASSKGNSPLHF. At the DNA level, the sequence is TGTGCCAGCAGCAAAGGCAATTCACCCCTCCACTTT. In this chain, TRBV21-1 is recombined with TRBJ1-6. TRBV21-1 is classified as a pseudogene. The CDR3 covers 12 residues, taking in both the cysteine and the phenylalanine. The DNA shown is the 36-base CDR3, in frame from base 1.